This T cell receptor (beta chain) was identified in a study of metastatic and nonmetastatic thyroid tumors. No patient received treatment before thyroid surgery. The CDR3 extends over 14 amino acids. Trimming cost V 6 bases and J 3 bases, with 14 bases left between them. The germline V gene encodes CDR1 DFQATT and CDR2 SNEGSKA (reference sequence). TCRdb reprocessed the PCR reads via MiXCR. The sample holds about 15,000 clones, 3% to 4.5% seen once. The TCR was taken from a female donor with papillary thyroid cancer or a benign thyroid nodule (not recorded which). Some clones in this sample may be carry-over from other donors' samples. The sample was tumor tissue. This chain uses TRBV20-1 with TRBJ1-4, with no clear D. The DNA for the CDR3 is TGCAGTGCCGCCACGGGTAGGCCTAATGAAAAACTGTTTTTT. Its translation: CSAATGRPNEKLFF.